The entry below describes one TCR beta chain. What it recognizes is unknown. Profiled with immunoSEQ multiplex PCR; TCRdb holds only in-frame clones, not every one. The sample has 73,000 or so clones; almost 90% are singletons. The entry originates in a study of graft-versus-host responses after intestinal transplantation. At the level of the study: Multivisceral, liver-intestinal, or isolated intestinal grafts went to recipients. The recipients all started with anti-thymocyte globulin induction and then took tacrolimus and steroids for 2 to 3 years.

Overall study findings and caveats: Detection of GvH clones occurred in recipient marrow, and some had their first appearance in ileum or blood.

The CDR3 consists of 15 residues. Trimming took 5 bases from V and 0 from J, leaving 12 bases between them. Germline CDR1 and CDR2: MDHEN and SYDVKM. The V gene is TRBV28, the J gene TRBJ2-3, with D possibly matching TRBD2 (6 bases). The source is a human donor who was the organ donor for an intestinal transplant. The sample was unstimulated CD8+ T cells sorted from spleen or lymph node cells, taken before transplant. CDR3 DNA: TGTGCCAGCAGTCTATCTAGCGATAGCACAGATACGCAGTATTTT. Residues: CASSLSSDSTDTQYF.